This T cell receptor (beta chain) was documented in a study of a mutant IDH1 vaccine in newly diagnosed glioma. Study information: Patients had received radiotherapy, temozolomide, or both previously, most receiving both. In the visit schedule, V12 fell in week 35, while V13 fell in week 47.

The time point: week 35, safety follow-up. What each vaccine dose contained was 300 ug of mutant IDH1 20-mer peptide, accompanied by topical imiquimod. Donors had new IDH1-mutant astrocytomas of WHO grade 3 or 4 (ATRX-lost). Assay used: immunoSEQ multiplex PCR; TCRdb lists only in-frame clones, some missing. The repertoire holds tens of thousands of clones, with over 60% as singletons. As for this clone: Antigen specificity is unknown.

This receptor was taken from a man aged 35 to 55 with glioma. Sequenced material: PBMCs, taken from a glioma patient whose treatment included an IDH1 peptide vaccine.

CDR3 DNA: TGTGCCAGCAGTTCCGTAGGGGTTAGCACAGATACGCAGTATTTT. It translates to CASSSVGVSTDTQYF. The J gene is TRBJ2-3, the V gene TRBV7-2, with a tentative D call TRBD1 (5 bases). Germline V gene sequence: CDR1 SGHTA, CDR2 FQGNSA. V was trimmed by 6 bases and J by 0 bases, leaving 13 bases between them. This CDR3 has 15 amino acids.